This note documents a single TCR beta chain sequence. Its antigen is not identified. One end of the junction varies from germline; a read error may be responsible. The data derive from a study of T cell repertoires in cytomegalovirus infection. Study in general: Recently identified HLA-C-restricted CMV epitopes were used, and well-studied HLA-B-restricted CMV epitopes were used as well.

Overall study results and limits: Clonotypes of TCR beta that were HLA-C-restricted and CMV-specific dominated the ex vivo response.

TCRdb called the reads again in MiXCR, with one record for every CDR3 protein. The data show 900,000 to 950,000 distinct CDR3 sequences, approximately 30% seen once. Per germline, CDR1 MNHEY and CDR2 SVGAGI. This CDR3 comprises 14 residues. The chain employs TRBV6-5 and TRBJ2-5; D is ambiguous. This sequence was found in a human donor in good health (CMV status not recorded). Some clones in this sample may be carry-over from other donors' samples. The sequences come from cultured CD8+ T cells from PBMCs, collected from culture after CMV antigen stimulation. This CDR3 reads CANSLVRRGETQYF. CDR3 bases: TGTGCCAACAGTTTAGTCCGCCGTGGGGAGACCCAGTACTTC.